The rows below give T cell receptor beta chains drawn from one sample of a study of identical twins. MiXCR, applied by TCRdb to the 5' RACE reads, yields one record per CDR3 protein. The sample contains around 450,000 distinct CDR3 sequences, about 14% of which appear only once. The sample was also linked to a second study, of yellow fever vaccine responses in identical twins.

The sequenced material came from CD4+ T cells sorted from blood. All receptors come from a woman aged 18-35 years in good health. CDR3s include the opening cysteine and the closing phenylalanine or tryptophan. Fields, in order: J gene, D gene, V gene, clone size, CDR3 protein, CDR3 DNA. The D gene is left open where the match is weak. Clone size, where shown, is once, few, many, or a class for clones that have expanded.

j_call: TRBJ1-6; d_call: .; v_call: TRBV20-1; clone_size: .; cdr3_aa: CSARAGASYNSPLHF; cdr3_nt: TGCAGTGCTAGAGCGGGGGCTTCCTATAATTCACCCCTCCACTTT
j_call: TRBJ2-5; d_call: TRBD2; v_call: TRBV12-3/TRBV12-4; clone_size: .; cdr3_aa: CASSLGLAGVQETQYF; cdr3_nt: TGTGCCAGCAGTCTCGGACTAGCGGGGGTCCAAGAGACCCAGTACTTC
j_call: TRBJ2-3; d_call: .; v_call: TRBV5-1; clone_size: many; cdr3_aa: CASSKRETSTDTQYF; cdr3_nt: TGCGCCAGCAGCAAACGGGAGACTAGCACAGATACGCAGTATTTT
j_call: TRBJ2-1; d_call: .; v_call: TRBV5-1; clone_size: many; cdr3_aa: CASSLEGDEQFF; cdr3_nt: TGCGCCAGCAGCTTGGAAGGGGACGAGCAGTTCTTC
j_call: TRBJ1-2; d_call: TRBD1; v_call: TRBV20-1; clone_size: .; cdr3_aa: CSATTGGNYGYTF; cdr3_nt: TGCAGTGCTACGACAGGGGGTAACTATGGCTACACCTTC
j_call: TRBJ2-7; d_call: .; v_call: TRBV10-2; clone_size: .; cdr3_aa: CASSEGGPNEQYF; cdr3_nt: TGCGCCAGCAGTGAGGGGGGGCCCAACGAGCAGTACTTC
j_call: TRBJ2-1; d_call: .; v_call: TRBV12-3/TRBV12-4; clone_size: .; cdr3_aa: CASSFMAIGGQFF; cdr3_nt: TGTGCCAGCAGTTTTATGGCCATCGGTGGGCAGTTCTTC
j_call: TRBJ2-3; d_call: .; v_call: TRBV7-8; clone_size: few; cdr3_aa: CASSLGGAIRIPPDTQYF; cdr3_nt: TGTGCCAGCAGCCTAGGGGGGGCTATTAGAATACCCCCAGATACGCAGTATTTT
j_call: TRBJ1-4; d_call: .; v_call: TRBV18; clone_size: many; cdr3_aa: CASSTRGVDEKLFF; cdr3_nt: TGTGCCAGCTCGACACGGGGGGTGGATGAAAAACTGTTTTTT
j_call: TRBJ2-3; d_call: .; v_call: TRBV7-8; clone_size: many; cdr3_aa: CASSLGYAPPFPDTQYF; cdr3_nt: TGTGCCAGCAGCTTAGGTTACGCACCCCCCTTCCCAGATACGCAGTATTTT
j_call: TRBJ2-1; d_call: TRBD2; v_call: TRBV6-4; clone_size: few; cdr3_aa: CASSVTSGNRNEQFF; cdr3_nt: TGTGCCAGCAGTGTGACTAGCGGGAACCGCAATGAGCAGTTCTTC
j_call: TRBJ1-1; d_call: TRBD1; v_call: TRBV5-1; clone_size: few; cdr3_aa: CASSRRTGGMNTEAFF; cdr3_nt: TGCGCCAGCAGCCGCCGGACAGGGGGCATGAACACTGAAGCTTTCTTT
j_call: TRBJ2-3; d_call: TRBD2; v_call: TRBV20-1; clone_size: many; cdr3_aa: CSAPTSGSTDTQYF; cdr3_nt: TGCAGTGCTCCTACTAGCGGGAGCACAGATACGCAGTATTTT
j_call: TRBJ1-1; d_call: .; v_call: TRBV6-5; clone_size: .; cdr3_aa: CASSFLNGPAAFF; cdr3_nt: TGTGCCAGCAGTTTTTTGAACGGGCCGGCAGCTTTCTTT
j_call: TRBJ2-1; d_call: .; v_call: TRBV5-1; clone_size: few; cdr3_aa: CASSLGDRHNEQFF; cdr3_nt: TGCGCCAGCAGCTTGGGAGATAGGCACAATGAGCAGTTCTTC
j_call: TRBJ2-5; d_call: .; v_call: TRBV3-1; clone_size: few; cdr3_aa: CASSQDSSSETQYF; cdr3_nt: TGTGCCAGCAGCCAAGATTCCTCTTCGGAGACCCAGTACTTC
j_call: TRBJ2-3; d_call: .; v_call: TRBV29-1; clone_size: .; cdr3_aa: CSVGRAADTQYF; cdr3_nt: TGCAGCGTTGGGCGGGCCGCGGATACGCAGTATTTT
j_call: TRBJ2-3; d_call: TRBD2; v_call: TRBV7-2; clone_size: few; cdr3_aa: CASSTSGGAGTDTQYF; cdr3_nt: TGTGCCAGCAGCACTAGCGGGGGGGCCGGAACAGATACGCAGTATTTT
j_call: TRBJ2-1; d_call: TRBD2; v_call: TRBV9; clone_size: .; cdr3_aa: CASSLSGMSYNEQFF; cdr3_nt: TGTGCCAGCAGCCTTAGCGGGATGTCCTACAATGAGCAGTTCTTC
j_call: TRBJ2-3; d_call: .; v_call: TRBV7-3; clone_size: .; cdr3_aa: CASSPKGRRGNPSTDTQYF; cdr3_nt: TGTGCCAGCAGCCCTAAGGGCAGGAGGGGAAACCCTAGCACAGATACGCAGTATTTT
j_call: TRBJ2-1; d_call: TRBD2; v_call: TRBV6-5; clone_size: few; cdr3_aa: CASSYTGLAGGNEQFF; cdr3_nt: TGTGCCAGCAGTTACACCGGACTAGCGGGAGGGAATGAGCAGTTCTTC
j_call: TRBJ2-7; d_call: TRBD1; v_call: TRBV27; clone_size: few; cdr3_aa: CASSLSWTGPSFSYEQYF; cdr3_nt: TGTGCCAGCAGTTTATCCTGGACAGGACCCTCCTTCTCCTACGAGCAGTACTTC
j_call: TRBJ2-7; d_call: TRBD1; v_call: TRBV6-1; clone_size: .; cdr3_aa: CASTRTGPPGEQYF; cdr3_nt: TGTGCCAGCACCAGGACAGGGCCGCCTGGCGAGCAGTACTTC
j_call: TRBJ2-1; d_call: TRBD1; v_call: TRBV6-4; clone_size: few; cdr3_aa: CASLFFRGSSYNEQFF; cdr3_nt: TGTGCCAGCCTGTTCTTCAGGGGGAGCTCCTACAATGAGCAGTTCTTC
j_call: TRBJ2-6; d_call: TRBD2; v_call: TRBV12-3/TRBV12-4; clone_size: .; cdr3_aa: CASSLAGGGIPGANVLTF; cdr3_nt: TGTGCCAGCAGTTTAGCGGGGGGAGGGATACCTGGGGCCAACGTCCTGACTTTC
j_call: TRBJ2-1; d_call: TRBD2; v_call: TRBV10-3; clone_size: few; cdr3_aa: CAISVVTSGGRSSYNEQFF; cdr3_nt: TGTGCCATCAGTGTGGTGACTAGCGGGGGGCGAAGCTCCTACAATGAGCAGTTCTTC
j_call: TRBJ1-1; d_call: .; v_call: TRBV27; clone_size: .; cdr3_aa: CASSFYRENTEAFF; cdr3_nt: TGTGCCAGCAGTTTTTATCGGGAGAACACTGAAGCTTTCTTT
j_call: TRBJ2-2; d_call: TRBD2; v_call: TRBV4-2; clone_size: .; cdr3_aa: CASSQARLAGTGELFF; cdr3_nt: TGTGCCAGCAGCCAAGCGAGGCTAGCGGGGACCGGGGAGCTGTTTTTT
j_call: TRBJ2-1; d_call: TRBD2; v_call: TRBV7-9; clone_size: few; cdr3_aa: CASSTLAGVYNEQFF; cdr3_nt: TGTGCCAGCAGCACTTTAGCGGGAGTCTACAATGAGCAGTTCTTC
j_call: TRBJ2-3; d_call: .; v_call: TRBV4-3; clone_size: many; cdr3_aa: CASSQDRAATQYF; cdr3_nt: TGCGCCAGCAGCCAAGACAGGGCGGCTACGCAGTATTTT
j_call: TRBJ2-1; d_call: TRBD2; v_call: TRBV9; clone_size: few; cdr3_aa: CASRYTAGRKSNEQFF; cdr3_nt: TGTGCCAGCAGGTATACAGCCGGGAGGAAGAGCAATGAGCAGTTCTTC
j_call: TRBJ2-3; d_call: .; v_call: TRBV15; clone_size: .; cdr3_aa: CATSREGGQGFSTDTQYF; cdr3_nt: TGTGCCACCAGCAGAGAAGGCGGGCAGGGCTTTAGCACAGATACGCAGTATTTT
j_call: TRBJ2-3; d_call: .; v_call: TRBV14; clone_size: once; cdr3_aa: CASSQGDFSTDTQYF; cdr3_nt: TGTGCCAGCAGCCAAGGGGACTTTAGCACAGATACGCAGTATTTT
j_call: TRBJ2-4; d_call: TRBD2; v_call: TRBV5-1; clone_size: few; cdr3_aa: CASSFGTTLAKNIQYF; cdr3_nt: TGCGCCAGCAGCTTTGGGACTACGTTAGCCAAAAACATTCAGTACTTC
j_call: TRBJ2-7; d_call: TRBD2; v_call: TRBV7-2; clone_size: many; cdr3_aa: CASSDGTSGGSSYEQYF; cdr3_nt: TGTGCCAGCAGCGACGGGACTAGCGGGGGGTCCTCCTACGAGCAGTACTTC
j_call: TRBJ2-5; d_call: TRBD2; v_call: TRBV5-1; clone_size: .; cdr3_aa: CASSLSPTGGGQETQYF; cdr3_nt: TGCGCCAGCAGCTTGTCCCCCACTGGGGGGGGCCAAGAGACCCAGTACTTC
j_call: TRBJ2-7; d_call: .; v_call: TRBV2; clone_size: .; cdr3_aa: CASSDDRPFSYEQYF; cdr3_nt: TGTGCCAGCAGTGACGACAGGCCTTTTTCCTACGAGCAGTACTTC
j_call: TRBJ2-7; d_call: .; v_call: TRBV7-9; clone_size: few; cdr3_aa: CASSSNKGPQQYF; cdr3_nt: TGTGCCAGCAGCTCGAACAAAGGACCCCAGCAGTACTTC
j_call: TRBJ1-1; d_call: .; v_call: TRBV6-1; clone_size: .; cdr3_aa: CASSFGALGGTEAFF; cdr3_nt: TGTGCCAGCTCCTTTGGGGCTCTCGGGGGGACTGAAGCTTTCTTT
j_call: TRBJ2-2; d_call: .; v_call: TRBV12-3/TRBV12-4; clone_size: .; cdr3_aa: CASSLVSGTGELFF; cdr3_nt: TGTGCCAGCAGTTTGGTATCAGGGACCGGGGAGCTGTTTTTT
j_call: TRBJ2-2; d_call: .; v_call: TRBV6-2/TRBV6-3; clone_size: many; cdr3_aa: CAGPFSHTGELFF; cdr3_nt: TGTGCCGGGCCTTTTTCCCACACCGGGGAGCTGTTTTTT
j_call: TRBJ2-3; d_call: TRBD2; v_call: TRBV4-2; clone_size: .; cdr3_aa: CASSQAGLGHTDTQYF; cdr3_nt: TGTGCCAGCAGCCAAGCGGGACTAGGCCACACAGATACGCAGTATTTT
j_call: TRBJ2-3; d_call: .; v_call: TRBV5-1; clone_size: few; cdr3_aa: CASSLIGNTDTQYF; cdr3_nt: TGCGCCAGCAGCTTGATCGGGAACACAGATACGCAGTATTTT
j_call: TRBJ2-1; d_call: TRBD1; v_call: TRBV14; clone_size: many; cdr3_aa: CASSQEFIGTGENNEQFF; cdr3_nt: TGTGCCAGCAGCCAAGAATTCATCGGGACAGGGGAAAACAATGAGCAGTTCTTC
j_call: TRBJ2-7; d_call: TRBD1; v_call: TRBV25-1; clone_size: few; cdr3_aa: CASSDLRTGGLHEQYF; cdr3_nt: TGTGCCAGCAGTGATCTGAGGACAGGGGGCCTTCACGAGCAGTACTTC
j_call: TRBJ2-1; d_call: .; v_call: TRBV11-2; clone_size: few; cdr3_aa: CASSLGGGKSYNEQFF; cdr3_nt: TGTGCCAGCAGCTTAGGAGGCGGGAAGTCCTACAATGAGCAGTTCTTC
j_call: TRBJ2-5; d_call: TRBD1; v_call: TRBV6-5; clone_size: .; cdr3_aa: CASSYRGTGQETQYF; cdr3_nt: TGTGCCAGCAGTTACAGGGGGACAGGGCAAGAGACCCAGTACTTC
j_call: TRBJ2-5; d_call: .; v_call: TRBV19; clone_size: few; cdr3_aa: CASSILLSAAQETQYF; cdr3_nt: TGTGCCAGTAGTATTCTTCTCTCAGCCGCCCAAGAGACCCAGTACTTC
j_call: TRBJ2-2; d_call: .; v_call: TRBV5-8; clone_size: many; cdr3_aa: CASRKGPRTGELFF; cdr3_nt: TGTGCCAGCAGAAAGGGGCCCAGGACCGGGGAGCTGTTTTTT
j_call: TRBJ1-6; d_call: .; v_call: TRBV10-3; clone_size: .; cdr3_aa: CAISTGDSPLHF; cdr3_nt: TGTGCCATCAGTACGGGGGATTCACCCCTCCACTTT
j_call: TRBJ2-1; d_call: TRBD1; v_call: TRBV2; clone_size: many; cdr3_aa: CASSRDRGTEQFF; cdr3_nt: TGTGCCAGCAGCCGGGACAGGGGGACTGAGCAGTTCTTC
j_call: TRBJ2-2; d_call: TRBD1; v_call: TRBV11-1; clone_size: .; cdr3_aa: CASSLAEGGLTGELFF; cdr3_nt: TGTGCCAGCAGCTTAGCAGAAGGGGGCCTCACCGGGGAGCTGTTTTTT
j_call: TRBJ2-1; d_call: TRBD2; v_call: TRBV9; clone_size: few; cdr3_aa: CASSARTSGIVNEQFF; cdr3_nt: TGTGCCAGCAGCGCCAGGACTAGCGGGATTGTCAATGAGCAGTTCTTC
j_call: TRBJ2-1; d_call: TRBD1; v_call: TRBV5-1; clone_size: .; cdr3_aa: CASGTSTGGIYNEQFF; cdr3_nt: TGCGCCAGCGGGACCTCAACAGGGGGTATTTACAATGAGCAGTTCTTC